One T cell receptor beta chain is described in this entry. Its target is not known. This entry belongs to a study of CD8+ T cells in alopecia areata. Study results and limitations: Besides other cells, scalp samples also yield sequences of resident alphabeta T cells from normal skin. Mice showed TCR sharing more clearly than patients did, possibly owing to HLA. Elevated clonality characterized lesional scalp relative to normal scalp, particularly in alopecia totalis/universalis.

Reverse transcription of extracted RNA yielded cDNA, which provided the sequencing template. Some clones are missing from TCRdb's copy, which holds only in-frame ones; the method was immunoSEQ multiplex PCR. The sample contains more than 95,000 clones, approximately 52% of which appear only once. Both CD4+ and CD8+ T cells were separated by sorting PBMCs. This TCR derives from a human donor in good health. The sequenced sample was CD4+ T cells sorted from blood.

The CDR3 reads CASTSKGSPNTEAFF. In DNA, the CDR3 is TGTGCCAGCACTTCCAAGGGGTCCCCGAACACTGAAGCTTTCTTT. J is TRBJ1-1 and V is TRBV6-1; perhaps TRBD1 as D (5 bases). CDR1 is MNHNS and CDR2 is SASEGT in the germline V gene. V dropped 7 bases and J dropped 1 base, with 16 bases sitting between them. CDR3 length equals 15 residues.